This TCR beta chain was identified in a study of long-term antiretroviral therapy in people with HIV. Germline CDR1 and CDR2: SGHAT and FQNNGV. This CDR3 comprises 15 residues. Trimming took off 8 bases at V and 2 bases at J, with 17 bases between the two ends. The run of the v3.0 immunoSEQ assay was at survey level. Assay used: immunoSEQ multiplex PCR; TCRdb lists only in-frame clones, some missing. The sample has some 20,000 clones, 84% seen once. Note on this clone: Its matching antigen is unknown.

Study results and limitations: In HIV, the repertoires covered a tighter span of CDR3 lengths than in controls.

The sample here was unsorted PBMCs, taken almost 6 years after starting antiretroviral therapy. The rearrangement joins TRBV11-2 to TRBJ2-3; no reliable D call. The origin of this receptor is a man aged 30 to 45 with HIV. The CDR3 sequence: CASHSLEILTDTQYF. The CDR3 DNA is TGTGCCAGCCACAGTTTAGAAATCCTCACAGATACGCAGTATTTT.